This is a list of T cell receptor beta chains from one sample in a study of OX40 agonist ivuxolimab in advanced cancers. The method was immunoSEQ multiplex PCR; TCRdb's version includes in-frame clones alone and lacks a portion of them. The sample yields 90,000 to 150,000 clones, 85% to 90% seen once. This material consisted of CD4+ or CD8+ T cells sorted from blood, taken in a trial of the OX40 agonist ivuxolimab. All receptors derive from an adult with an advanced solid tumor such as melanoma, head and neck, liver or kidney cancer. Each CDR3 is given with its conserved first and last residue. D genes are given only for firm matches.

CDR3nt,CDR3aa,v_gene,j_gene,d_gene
TGTGCCAGCAAGAGGACAGAGAACACTGAAGCTTTCTTT,CASKRTENTEAFF,TRBV2,TRBJ1-1,NA
TGTGCCAGTAGGCGACAGGGTACTGACTATGGCTACACCTTC,CASRRQGTDYGYTF,TRBV19,TRBJ1-2,TRBD1
TGTGCCAGCAGCCAGGGGCCTTATAATTCACCCCTCCACTTT,CASSQGPYNSPLHF,TRBV6-6,TRBJ1-6,NA
TGTGCCAGCAGCTTAGGTGTGGCGGTGCACGAGCAGTACTTC,CASSLGVAVHEQYF,TRBV7-2,TRBJ2-7,NA
TGTGCCAGTAGTATATCCGGCTATGGCTACACCTTC,CASSISGYGYTF,TRBV19,TRBJ1-2,NA
TGTGCCAGCTCACCAGGGACAACCGAAGCGGAGACCCAGTACTTC,CASSPGTTEAETQYF,TRBV18,TRBJ2-5,NA
TGTGCCAGCCGGGACAGTAATGAGCAGTTCTTC,CASRDSNEQFF,TRBV6-5,TRBJ2-1,TRBD1
TGTGCCAGCAGCTGGGAGGGGGGTCCGAGCACAGATACGCAGTATTTT,CASSWEGGPSTDTQYF,TRBV5-6,TRBJ2-3,NA
TGTGCAAGTCGCTTATGTCGGCGCCGGCAGAAGGACGGGGAGCTGTTTTTT,CASRLCRRRQKDGELFF,TRBV12-2,TRBJ2-2,NA
TGTGCCAGCAGACAGGGATTCAGTTCACCCCTCCACTTT,CASRQGFSSPLHF,TRBV27,TRBJ1-6,NA